These 32 T cell receptor beta chains share one sample of origin, sequenced in a study of Graves' ophthalmopathy and Graves' hyperthyroidism. RNA transcripts were the source from which TCR beta CDR3 regions were amplified. Scientists carried out first-round RT-PCR using HTBI primers and then a second-round multiplex PCR. MiXCR, run by TCRdb on the multiplex PCR reads, gives a single entry per CDR3 protein. The data hold around 670,000 distinct CDR3 sequences, with roughly 40% observed a single time. The sample consisted of peripheral blood. These receptor sequences come from an adult man with Graves' ophthalmopathy.

The rearrangement uses TRBV25-1 and TRBJ1-5; D call uncertain. The length of the CDR3 is 13 residues. Germline loops: CDR1 MGHDK, CDR2 SYGVNS. Trimming pared 1 base from V and 11 bases from J, leaving 12 bases between. CDR3 amino acids: CASSESRRETQHF. The CDR3 DNA follows: TGTGCCAGCAGTGAATCGCGTAGGGAGACCCAGCATTTT.

This clonotype was seen many times. This sequence joins TRBV24-1 and TRBJ1-5, with 12 bases aligning to TRBD1. The CDR3 is 13 amino acids. Germline CDR1 is KGHDR and CDR2 is SFDVKD. V was clipped by 9 bases and J by 6 bases; unmatched bases: 2. CDR3 protein: CATGTGGRQPQHF. DNA for the CDR3: TGTGCCACCGGGACAGGGGGCCGTCAGCCCCAGCATTTT.

This clonotype was recorded only once. With a much larger clone just one base away, this may be a read error. This chain connects TRBV16 to TRBJ1-6; D is uncertain. The CDR3 has 15 residues. Germline V gene sequence: CDR1 KGHSY, CDR2 FQNENV. CDR3 amino acids: CASSQSGRQDSPPHF. DNA of the CDR3: TGTGCCAGCAGCCAATCGGGAAGGCAGGATTCACCCCCCCACTTT.

The chain carries TRBV29-1 and TRBJ2-1, with unresolved D. The CDR3 is 11 amino acids. Trimming removed 3 bases at V and 10 bases at J, with 10 bases between. Germline lookup yields CDR1 SQVTM and CDR2 ANQGSEA. The CDR3 loop reads CSVDVAYEQFF. CDR3 DNA: TGCAGCGTTGACGTAGCTTACGAGCAGTTCTTC.

This sequence joins TRBV7-9 and TRBJ2-2, with 7 nucleotides matching TRBD1. Germline V gene lookup returns CDR1 SEHNR and CDR2 FQNEAQ (reference sequence). With 11 bases clipped from V and 2 bases from J, the junction kept 11 bases outside the gene matches. CDR3 size: 15 residues. The CDR3 sequence: CAWSVQGRNTGELFF. The CDR3 bases are TGTGCCTGGAGTGTACAGGGGCGCAACACCGGGGAGCTGTTTTTT.

The chain combines TRBV29-1 with TRBJ1-2, with 7 bases aligning to TRBD1. The CDR3 length is 12 residues. CDR1 and CDR2 from the germline V gene are SQVTM and ANQGSEA. V lost 4 bases, J lost 4 bases, and 3 bases stayed unmatched. The CDR3 nucleotides read TGCAGCGTTGTAGGGACAGTCTATGGCTACACCTTC. Its protein product is CSVVGTVYGYTF. The full variable domain, rest sourced from reference TRBV29-1 and TRBJ1-2, is SAVISQKPSRDICQRGTSLTIQCQVDSQVTMMFWYRQQPGQSLTLIATANQGSEATYESGFVIDKFPISRPNLTFSTLTVSNMSPEDSSIYLCSVVGTVYGYTFGSGTRLTVV.

This chain uses TRBV7-9 with TRBJ2-7, with a possible D match to TRBD2 (5 bases). The germline V gene encodes CDR1 SEHNR and CDR2 FQNEAQ (reference sequence). V gave up 4 bases and J gave up 3 bases, with 16 bases separating them. CDR3 length: 15 residues. CDR3 in amino acids: CASSSASRGGYEQYF. CDR3 in DNA: TGTGCCAGCAGCTCCGCCTCTAGAGGAGGCTACGAGCAGTACTTC. The full variable domain, completed using reference TRBV7-9 and TRBJ2-7, is DTGVSQNPRHKITKRGQNVTFRCDPISEHNRLYWYRQTLGQGPEFLTYFQNEAQLEKSRLLSDRFSAERPKGSFSTLEIQRTEQGDSAMYLCASSSASRGGYEQYFGPGTRLTVT.

This clonotype appeared many times. This chain joins TRBV5-6 and TRBJ1-2; D is ambiguous. This CDR3 region has 11 residues. The germline V gene has CDR1 SGHDT and CDR2 YYEEEE. Deletions cut 0 bases from V and 13 bases from J, with 10 bases between. CDR3 DNA: TGTGCCAGCAGCTTGGGTCGCGGACGCACCTTC. This translates into CASSLGRGRTF.

This chain joins TRBV11-2 and TRBJ2-5, with D perhaps TRBD1 (6 bases). Germline V gene data show CDR1 as SGHAT and CDR2 as FQNNGV. V gave up 4 bases and J gave up 3 bases, with 21 bases separating them. The CDR3 contains 17 residues. In nucleotides, the CDR3 is TGTGCCAGCAGCTCAGTCAGGAAATACCGGGACAAAGAGACCCAGTACTTC. It is translated as CASSSVRKYRDKETQYF.

This clonotype was found many times. This sequence joins TRBV19 and TRBJ1-2; D is uncertain. There are 13 residues in the CDR3. CDR1 and CDR2 from the germline V gene are LNHDA and SQIVND (reference sequence). The V gene lost 7 bases and the J gene lost 1 base, with 10 bases spanning the gap. The CDR3 nucleotides read TGTGCCAGTACAGAAAACGATAACTATGGCTACACCTTC. Translation: CASTENDNYGYTF.

V gene TRBV2 combines with J gene TRBJ1-4; the D is unclear. This CDR3 comprises 9 residues. Trimming pared 7 bases from V and 8 bases from J, leaving 2 bases between. CDR1 and CDR2 (germline): SNHLY, FYNNEI. The CDR3 protein is CASTEKLFF. The CDR3 DNA follows: TGTGCCAGCACAGAAAAACTGTTTTTT.

This clonotype appeared once. The V call is TRBV2, the J call TRBJ2-1; possible D gene TRBD1, 6 bases. The CDR3 length is 16 residues. Germline loops: CDR1 SNHLY, CDR2 FYNNEI. Trimming left V 6 bases short and J 0 bases short, with 15 bases between. The CDR3 DNA is TGTGCCAGCAGGAGGACAGCCGACGTCTCCTACAATGAGCAGTTCTTC. This sequence encodes CASRRTADVSYNEQFF.

The V and J genes are TRBV19 and TRBJ1-5, with 8 positions matching TRBD1. The J segment lost 14 bases and the V segment lost 4 bases, leaving 10 bases of the junction unmatched. In germline, CDR1 is LNHDA, CDR2 SQIVND (reference sequence). CDR3 length: 13 residues. In nucleotides, the CDR3 is TGTGCCAGTAGTAGGGACAGGTCGTCGTACGAGCATTTT. Its translation: CASSRDRSSYEHF.

This rearrangement joins TRBV24-1 to TRBJ1-5; weak D call: TRBD1 (6 bases). Per the germline V gene, CDR1 is KGHDR and CDR2 is SFDVKD. This CDR3 spans 13 amino acids. V lost 11 bases, J lost 8 bases, and 18 bases lay in between. CDR3 region: CASSEQGLEPQHF. In nucleotides, the CDR3 is TGTGCCAGCAGCGAGCAGGGGTTGGAGCCCCAGCATTTT.

This sequence joins TRBV10-3 and TRBJ1-2, with D tentatively TRBD1 (5 bases). The CDR3 is 14 residues long. CDR1 and CDR2 (germline): ENHRY, SYGVKD. V was shortened by 10 bases and J by 0 bases, with 15 bases between the two germline ends. The chain's CDR3 is CATGTDLSNYGYTF. In nucleotides, the CDR3 is TGTGCCACCGGGACGGATCTTTCTAACTATGGCTACACCTTC.

This chain links TRBV20-1 with TRBJ2-7, with TRBD2 matching over 7 bases. The end of the DNA fits TRBJ2-5 better, so the J call may be wrong. This CDR3 has 14 residues. Germline CDR1 is DFQATT and CDR2 is SNEGSKA (reference sequence). This chain's CDR3 is CSAGSLAAQETQYF. The CDR3 bases are TGCAGTGCCGGATCTCTAGCGGCCCAAGAGACCCAGTACTTC.

This clonotype occurred a few times. The rearrangement uses TRBV10-3 and TRBJ1-6; no clear D. Germline values: CDR1 ENHRY, CDR2 SYGVKD. The CDR3 length is 13 residues. Trimming shortened V by 10 bases and J by 9 bases, and 16 bases separated the two germline ends. Here the CDR3 DNA reads TGTGCCAGCGGTGGAAGCGCGGCTTCACCCCTCCACTTT. Its protein product is CASGGSAASPLHF.

This chain uses TRBV25-1 with TRBJ1-2; no firm D call. The CDR3 loop spans 11 amino acids. Between the trimmed V and J ends, which lost 5 bases and 8 bases, there was a span of 9 bases. CDR1 is MGHDK, CDR2 SYGVNS, per germline. CDR3 in amino acids: CASSQTGGYTF. The CDR3 DNA sequence: TGTGCCAGCAGTCAGACGGGCGGCTACACCTTC.

V and J are TRBV7-2 and TRBJ2-7; D might be TRBD2 (6 bases). Trimming removed 6 bases from V and 6 bases from J, with 15 bases in between. The CDR3 extends over 13 amino acids. The germline CDR1 and CDR2 sequences are SGHTA and FQGNSA. In DNA, the CDR3 is TGTGCCAGCAGTTGGCAGGGAGGAGGCGAGCAGTACTTC. This codes for CASSWQGGGEQYF.

The chain recombines TRBV20-1 with TRBJ1-1; 8 bases map to TRBD1. The CDR3 is 13 residues long. Per germline, CDR1 DFQATT and CDR2 SNEGSKA (reference sequence). Trimming removed 5 bases from V and 7 bases from J; junction bases left unmatched: 9. DNA of the CDR3: TGCAGTGCTTTAGACAGGGGAAGAATTGAAGCTTTCTTT. Its translation: CSALDRGRIEAFF.

This clonotype appeared a few times. The chain carries TRBV9 and TRBJ2-7; 10 bases are shared with TRBD2. Germline values: CDR1 SGDLS, CDR2 YYNGEE. The CDR3 loop spans 15 amino acids. With 0 bases clipped from V and 4 bases from J, the junction kept 4 bases outside the gene matches. Here the CDR3 DNA reads TGTGCCAGCAGCGTAGGAGCTAGCGGGAGTTACGAGCAGTACTTC. Protein sequence: CASSVGASGSYEQYF. Combining the CDR3 with reference TRBV9 and TRBJ2-7 gives the whole variable domain DSGVTQTPKHLITATGQRVTLRCSPRSGDLSVYWYQQSLDQGLQFLIQYYNGEERAKGNILERFSAQQFPDLHSELNLSSLELGDSALYFCASSVGASGSYEQYFGPGTRLTVT.

This clonotype showed up just once. The junction does not match germline at one end; this may be a read error. The chain carries TRBV25-1 and TRBJ2-7; TRBD1 matches 7 bases. Germline CDR1 is MGHDK and CDR2 is SYGVNS. This CDR3 contains 12 residues. This CDR3 reads CASSLTVTGEWF. CDR3 nucleotide sequence: TGTGCCAGCAGTTTGACAGTAACAGGGGAGTGGTTC.

J is TRBJ1-1 and V is TRBV9, with D possibly being TRBD1 (5 bases). Trimming took off 7 bases at V and 6 bases at J, with 22 bases between the two ends. Germline CDR1 reads SGDLS; CDR2 reads YYNGEE. The length of the CDR3 is 15 residues. CDR3 loop: CASSSSGLQWSEAFF. CDR3 bases: TGTGCCAGCTCATCATCGGGACTCCAGTGGTCTGAAGCTTTCTTT.

This clonotype showed up many times. This chain joins TRBV6-5 and TRBJ2-5; 8 positions match TRBD2. The CDR3 is 16 residues long. The ends lost 6 bases at V and 4 bases at J; junction bases unmatched: 13. The V gene's germline CDR1 is MNHEY and CDR2 SVGAGI. The CDR3 DNA reads as TGTGCCAGCAGACGCCGGGGACTAGTCTCGCCAGAGACCCAGTACTTC. Protein product: CASRRRGLVSPETQYF.

CDR3: CSVEDGGQANSYEQYF. In DNA form, the CDR3 reads TGCAGCGTTGAAGATGGGGGACAAGCTAACTCCTACGAGCAGTACTTC. This chain uses TRBV29-1 with TRBJ2-7; tentative D call: TRBD1 (6 bases). The CDR3 has 16 residues. The V end was cut by 0 bases, the J end by 0 bases, with 15 bases between. Per germline, CDR1 SQVTM and CDR2 ANQGSEA.

There are a few counts of this clonotype. V gene TRBV6-6 combines with J gene TRBJ2-7, with D tentatively TRBD2 (6 bases). CDR3 length: 15 residues. CDR1 MNHNY and CDR2 SVGAGI come from the germline V gene (reference sequence). The V end lost 6 bases, the J end lost 2 bases, and 17 bases lay between the germline ends. CDR3 sequence reads: CASSDSGDAPYEQYF. As DNA, the CDR3 is TGTGCCAGCAGCGATTCGGGAGATGCTCCCTACGAGCAGTACTTC.

The J gene is TRBJ2-7, the V gene TRBV20-1; 12 bases agree with TRBD2. Trimming removed 0 bases from V and 0 bases from J; junction bases left unmatched: 6. CDR3 length: 17 residues. Germline values: CDR1 DFQATT, CDR2 SNEGSKA (reference sequence). This chain's CDR3 is CSARDRTSGMSSYEQYF. CDR3 bases: TGCAGTGCTAGAGACAGGACTAGCGGGATGAGCTCCTACGAGCAGTACTTC.

This clonotype has only a few counts. The J gene is TRBJ2-2, the V gene TRBV29-1; 8 nucleotides match TRBD2. This CDR3 contains 13 residues. V shed 6 bases and J 4 bases; nucleotides not matched to a gene: 4. Germline V gene lookup returns CDR1 SQVTM and CDR2 ANQGSEA. CDR3 bases: TGCAGCGTCCTTAGCGGGATCACCGGGGAGCTGTTTTTT. Translating it yields CSVLSGITGELFF.

This clonotype was detected only a few times. This sequence joins TRBV27 and TRBJ1-4; 8 nucleotides match TRBD1. V shed 5 bases, J shed 8 bases, and the junction held 4 bases outside the gene matches. CDR1 is MNHEY and CDR2 is SMNVEV in the germline V gene (reference sequence). This CDR3 has 13 amino acids. The CDR3 DNA sequence: TGTGCCAGCAGTGGGGCAGGGGGCGAAAAACTGTTTTTT. It codes for CASSGAGGEKLFF.

This clonotype was seen a few times. V is TRBV7-8 and J is TRBJ1-1, with no clear D. This CDR3 has 16 residues. V dropped 0 bases and J dropped 4 bases, with 15 bases sitting between them. CDR1 and CDR2 (germline): SGHVS, FQNEAQ. Here the CDR3 DNA reads TGTGCCAGCAGCTTAGCGATTCGTCCGATGGGCACTGAAGCTTTCTTT. Its translation is CASSLAIRPMGTEAFF.

Ten or more counts support this clonotype. The chain has TRBV7-2 and TRBJ2-5; D unresolved. The CDR3 is made up of 16 amino acids. The germline CDR1 and CDR2 sequences are SGHTA and FQGNSA. The V gene lost 1 base and the J gene lost 1 base, with 13 bases spanning the gap. DNA for the CDR3: TGTGCCAGCAGCTTAGGGCCGCTCGGAGCCCAAGAGACCCAGTACTTC. Amino acid sequence: CASSLGPLGAQETQYF. Combining the CDR3 with reference TRBV7-2 and TRBJ2-5 gives the whole variable domain GAGVSQSPSNKVTEKGKDVELRCDPISGHTALYWYRQSLGQGLEFLIYFQGNSAPDKSGLPSDRFSAERTGGSVSTLTIQRTQQEDSAVYLCASSLGPLGAQETQYFGPGTRLLVL.

This chain connects TRBV7-9 to TRBJ1-1; D may be TRBD1 (5 bases). The V end lost 7 bases, the J end lost 11 bases, and 17 bases lay between the germline ends. Germline CDR1 reads SEHNR; CDR2 reads FQNEAQ (reference sequence). This CDR3 has 12 residues. CDR3 amino acids: CASTVQGLLAFF. In nucleotides, the CDR3 is TGTGCCAGCACCGTCCAGGGACTTCTCGCTTTCTTT. Combining the CDR3 with reference TRBV7-9 and TRBJ1-1 gives the whole variable domain DTGVSQNPRHKITKRGQNVTFRCDPISEHNRLYWYRQTLGQGPEFLTYFQNEAQLEKSRLLSDRFSAERPKGSFSTLEIQRTEQGDSAMYLCASTVQGLLAFFGQGTRLTVV.